The 14 T cell receptor beta chains below all came from one sample that was sequenced in a study of response to subunit inactivated influenza vaccine. In TCRdb, the RT-PCR reads were re-called with MiXCR into one record per CDR3 protein. In the table there are about 520,000 distinct CDR3 sequences, roughly 7.9% of which are singletons. Sequenced material: PBMCs from blood, taken 23 to 25 months after vaccination. Source of these receptors: a man in his fifties or sixties who received an inactivated influenza vaccine.

This clonotype was detected many times. The chain combines TRBV20-1 with TRBJ2-5; TRBD1 matches 7 bases. V trimming: 6 bases; J trimming: 2 bases; junction bases outside the gene matches: 9. The CDR3 covers 14 residues. The germline gives CDR1 DFQATT, CDR2 SNEGSKA (reference sequence). For the CDR3, the DNA is TGCAGTGCGGGGGACAGACGAATACAAGAGACCCAGTACTTC. This translates into CSAGDRRIQETQYF.

This clonotype was counted many times. V gene TRBV27 combines with J gene TRBJ2-3; 7 bases are shared with TRBD1. The CDR3 runs to 15 residues. In germline, CDR1 is MNHEY, CDR2 SMNVEV (reference sequence). V lost 6 bases to trimming and J lost 1 base; unmatched junction nucleotides: 7. The chain's CDR3 is CASSFADRGTDTQYF. CDR3 in DNA: TGTGCCAGCAGCTTCGCCGACAGGGGCACAGATACGCAGTATTTT.

This clonotype was seen a handful of times. The CDR3 reads CSATIGLAGGNEQFF. For the CDR3, the DNA is TGCAGCGCCACCATAGGACTAGCGGGAGGCAATGAGCAGTTCTTC. The rearrangement uses TRBV29-1 and TRBJ2-1; 14 nucleotides agree with TRBD2. V lost 7 bases and J lost 6; bases outside the gene matches: 8. Germline CDR1 and CDR2: SQVTM and ANQGSEA. There are 15 residues in the CDR3.

In this sample, this clonotype turned up many times. The gene calls are TRBV12-3 or TRBV12-4 and TRBJ2-5, with TRBD2 matching 9 bases. This CDR3 has 14 residues. The J segment lost 5 bases and the V segment lost 5 bases, leaving 6 bases of the junction unmatched. CDR3 DNA: TGTGCCAGCAGTCCTGGACTAGCGAGGGAGACCCAGTACTTC. Translating it yields CASSPGLARETQYF.

The chain is built from TRBV9 and TRBJ1-5, with no clear D. CDR1 is SGDLS, CDR2 YYNGEE, per germline. This CDR3 is built from 14 residues. The V end lost 5 bases, the J end lost 0 bases, and 9 bases lay between the germline ends. CDR3 sequence: CASSPDNSNQPQHF. The CDR3 DNA is TGTGCCAGCAGTCCAGATAATAGCAATCAGCCCCAGCATTTT. The whole variable domain, remainder taken from reference TRBV9 and TRBJ1-5, is DSGVTQTPKHLITATGQRVTLRCSPRSGDLSVYWYQQSLDQGLQFLIQYYNGEERAKGNILERFSAQQFPDLHSELNLSSLELGDSALYFCASSPDNSNQPQHFGDGTRLSIL.

The table lists this clonotype with a few counts. This sequence joins TRBV5-5 and TRBJ2-7; TRBD1 or TRBD2 may be the D gene (6 bases each). Trimming took 0 bases from V and 0 from J, leaving 10 bases between them. Germline CDR1 SGHKS, CDR2 YYEKEE (reference sequence). The length of the CDR3 is 15 residues. The DNA of the CDR3 is TGTGCCAGCAGCTTGGAGGGGGGCCGCTCCTACGAGCAGTACTTC. It is translated as CASSLEGGRSYEQYF.

This clonotype was counted a few times. The chain links TRBV10-3 to TRBJ2-7, with D tentatively TRBD1 (6 bases). Between the trimmed V and J ends, which lost 4 bases and 2 bases, there was a span of 9 bases. The CDR3 extends over 13 amino acids. Germline lookup yields CDR1 ENHRY and CDR2 SYGVKD. The CDR3 sequence: CAISGGPPYEQYF. CDR3 DNA sequence: TGTGCCATCAGTGGGGGGCCCCCCTACGAGCAGTACTTC.

A word on this clonotype: Germline is not matched at one junction end, which may reflect a read error. CDR3 nucleotide sequence: TGTGCCAGCAGAGAAGTGGATACGCAGTATTTT. Protein product: CASREVDTQYF. This chain joins TRBV2 and TRBJ2-3; D remains unclear. The CDR3 consists of 11 residues. Per germline, CDR1 SNHLY and CDR2 FYNNEI.

The rearrangement links TRBV5-5 to TRBJ2-3; 7 nucleotides line up with TRBD2. Losses at the gene ends were 0 bases for V and 4 bases for J; bases not matched to a gene: 2. There are 14 residues in the CDR3. Germline-derived CDR1 and CDR2 are SGHKS and YYEKEE (reference sequence). DNA for the CDR3: TGTGCCAGCAGCTTGGCAACTAGCGCAGATACGCAGTATTTT. Translation: CASSLATSADTQYF. The whole variable domain, remainder taken from reference TRBV5-5 and TRBJ2-3, is DAGVTQSPTHLIKTRGQQVTLRCSPISGHKSVSWYQQVLGQGPQFIFQYYEKEERGRGNFPDRFSARQFPNYSSELNVNALLLGDSALYLCASSLATSADTQYFGPGTRLTVL.

The chain links TRBV20-1 to TRBJ2-1, with 8 positions matching TRBD1. Looked up from germline, CDR1 is DFQATT and CDR2 is SNEGSKA (reference sequence). The CDR3 has 15 residues. The V segment lost 5 bases and the J segment 6 bases; nucleotides outside the gene matches: 12. Written as DNA, the CDR3 is TGCAGTGCTTCCCCGCTCCAGGGGGCGGGCAATGAGCAGTTCTTC. Translated, it gives CSASPLQGAGNEQFF.

This clonotype was counted ten times or more. The rearrangement joins TRBV15 to TRBJ2-3; 11 bases are shared with TRBD1. With 6 bases clipped from V and 7 bases from J, the junction kept 6 bases outside the gene matches. Looked up from germline, CDR1 is LNHNV and CDR2 is YYDKDF (reference sequence). The CDR3 covers 14 residues. The CDR3 spells CATRGTGGWNTQYF. DNA of the CDR3: TGTGCCACCAGGGGGACAGGGGGATGGAATACGCAGTATTTT. The variable domain in full, completed from reference TRBV15 and TRBJ2-3, reads DAMVIQNPRYQVTQFGKPVTLSCSQTLNHNVMYWYQQKSSQAPKLLFHYYDKDFNNEADTPDNFQSRRPNTSFCFLDIRSPGLGDTAMYLCATRGTGGWNTQYFGPGTRLTVL.

Many counts were recorded for this clonotype. V and J are TRBV11-2 and TRBJ2-7; D uncertain. The CDR3 has 12 residues. Trimming took off 5 bases at V and 5 bases at J, with 10 bases between the two ends. The germline CDR1 and CDR2 sequences are SGHAT and FQNNGV. The CDR3 DNA is TGTGCCAGCAGCCCCAACGTAAACGAGCAGTACTTC. It specifies CASSPNVNEQYF. Full variable domain (remainder filled in from reference TRBV11-2 and TRBJ2-7): EAGVAQSPRYKIIEKRQSVAFWCNPISGHATLYWYQQILGQGPKLLIQFQNNGVVDDSQLPKDRFSAERLKGVDSTLKIQPAKLEDSAVYLCASSPNVNEQYFGPGTRLTVT.

The sample holds many counts of this clonotype. The V gene is TRBV6-2 or TRBV6-3, the J gene TRBJ1-3; maybe TRBD1 (5 bases). The CDR3 is 14 residues long. Germline V CDR1 and CDR2: MNHEY, SVGEGT. The germline V and J ends were trimmed by 9 bases and 2 bases, with 14 bases remaining between them. CDR3 DNA sequence: TGTGCCAGTTCGACCGGGACGGCTGGAAACACCATATATTTT. This sequence encodes CASSTGTAGNTIYF.

The rearrangement uses TRBV7-2 and TRBJ1-2, with D perhaps matching TRBD1 (5 bases). CDR1 and CDR2 (germline): SGHTA, FQGNSA. The V end lost 5 bases, the J end lost 5 bases, and 12 bases lay between the germline ends. The CDR3 has 13 residues. CDR3 sequence (DNA): TGTGCCAGCAGCACGCCAACAGGATATGGCTACACCTTC. Its translation is CASSTPTGYGYTF.